Presented here are 20 T cell receptor beta chains from one specimen sequenced in a study of regulatory T cells in long-lasting Graves disease. CDR3 regions were amplified by Arm-PCR using iRepertoire HTBI primers to build TCR beta libraries. TCRdb processed the multiplex PCR reads anew with MiXCR; each CDR3 protein has one entry. The sample lists hundreds of thousands of distinct CDR3 sequences, about 13% occurring once. As to time point: newly diagnosed GD, antithyroid drugs for less than 3 months. The TCR library was made from RNA that had been extracted from PBMCs in TRIzol. These sequences were also reported in another study, on T cells in Graves' hyperthyroidism and ophthalmopathy.

Sample: peripheral blood mononuclear cells (PBMCs), taken at new diagnosis, from a patient treated with antithyroid drugs. All receptors derive from a man aged 25-45 years with Graves disease.

This clonotype was seen a few times. This chain connects TRBV10-3 to TRBJ2-1; 8 bases match TRBD2. CDR1 and CDR2 (germline): ENHRY, SYGVKD. The CDR3 spans 14 residues. V was pared by 4 bases and J by 4 bases, with 3 bases of the junction left unmatched. The CDR3 sequence: CAISGTSGYNEQFF. The CDR3 nucleotides are TGTGCCATCAGTGGTACTAGCGGATACAATGAGCAGTTCTTC.

This clonotype was picked up many times. V and J are TRBV7-2 and TRBJ2-1; either TRBD1 or TRBD2 may supply D (5 bases each). The length of the CDR3 is 16 residues. Trimming pared 5 bases from V and 0 bases from J, leaving 14 bases between. Germline CDR1 reads SGHTA; CDR2 reads FQGNSA. CDR3 DNA sequence: TGTGCCAGCAGCCCTCGGGACGAGATCTCCTACAATGAGCAGTTCTTC. The encoded protein is CASSPRDEISYNEQFF.

This chain uses TRBV5-6 with TRBJ2-7; unclear D gene. Germline CDR1 and CDR2: SGHDT and YYEEEE. The CDR3 covers 15 residues. Trimming removed 4 bases at V and 6 bases at J, with 20 bases between. Here the CDR3 DNA reads TGTGCCAGCAGCACCGATACTAATCCCCCTGGCGAGCAGTACTTC. It codes for CASSTDTNPPGEQYF.

The table lists this clonotype with many counts. The chain recombines TRBV2 with TRBJ2-7; D perhaps matches TRBD1 (6 bases). CDR1 and CDR2 from the germline V gene are SNHLY and FYNNEI. The CDR3 consists of 14 residues. With 10 bases removed from V and 6 bases from J, the gap between germline ends came to 22 bases. The chain's CDR3 is CATRSQGPIVEQYF. In DNA, the CDR3 is TGTGCCACCAGGTCACAGGGCCCTATCGTCGAGCAGTACTTC.

This clonotype has at least ten counts. The chain links TRBV20-1 to TRBJ1-1; D is uncertain. Trimming shortened V by 3 bases and J by 4 bases, and 12 bases separated the two germline ends. Germline lookup yields CDR1 DFQATT and CDR2 SNEGSKA (reference sequence). The CDR3 has 13 amino acids. Here the CDR3 DNA reads TGCAGTGCTAGGGGTCTGGGTCGCACTGAAGCTTTCTTT. It translates to CSARGLGRTEAFF.

This clonotype was counted ten times or more. This sequence joins TRBV27 and TRBJ1-5, with D hard to call. Trimming left V 2 bases short and J 4 bases short, with 9 bases between. Germline CDR1 reads MNHEY; CDR2 reads SMNVEV (reference sequence). There are 14 residues in the CDR3. CDR3: CASSLKPKNQPQHF. The CDR3 region has the DNA TGTGCCAGCAGTTTAAAACCGAAGAATCAGCCCCAGCATTTT.

The rearrangement uses TRBV6-5 and TRBJ2-5; D gene unclear. The CDR3 is 15 residues long. V gave up 0 bases and J gave up 6 bases, with 14 bases separating them. The germline gives CDR1 MNHEY, CDR2 SVGAGI. The CDR3 loop is CASSYSASGVKTQYF. CDR3 coding DNA: TGTGCCAGCAGTTACTCGGCTAGTGGGGTTAAGACCCAGTACTTC.

This clonotype was recorded a few times. This chain uses TRBV27 with TRBJ2-4; a possible D gene is TRBD2 (6 bases). The germline V gene has CDR1 MNHEY and CDR2 SMNVEV (reference sequence). The ends were cut back, 4 bases at V and 0 bases at J, with 13 bases in the middle. The CDR3 spans 16 residues. This chain's CDR3 is CASSSGDILAKNIQYF. For the CDR3, the DNA is TGTGCCAGCAGTTCGGGAGATATACTAGCCAAAAACATTCAGTACTTC.

The V and J genes are TRBV10-3 and TRBJ2-1; TRBD2 aligns across 10 bases. V shed 6 bases, J shed 5 bases, and the junction held 13 bases outside the gene matches. Germline values: CDR1 ENHRY, CDR2 SYGVKD. This CDR3 region has 17 residues. The CDR3 sequence is CAISYSSGSSLHNEQFF. CDR3 DNA: TGTGCCATCAGCTATTCTAGCGGGAGTTCGCTTCACAATGAGCAGTTCTTC.

This clonotype has only one observation. This could be a read error, since a much larger clone is one nucleotide away. CDR3 sequence (DNA): TGCAGCGTTGCCTCCCATACTTCCCTAGCGGGAGATGGCACCGGGGAGCTGTTTTTT. Translation: CSVASHTSLAGDGTGELFF. The V call is TRBV29-1, the J call TRBJ2-2; the match to TRBD2 covers 10 bases. V lost 4 bases, J lost 4 bases, and 18 bases stayed unmatched. Germline V gene sequence: CDR1 SQVTM, CDR2 ANQGSEA. This CDR3 is built from 19 residues.

The genes are TRBV20-1 and TRBJ2-7; D perhaps matches TRBD2 (5 bases). The ends were cut back, 5 bases at V and 5 bases at J, with 25 bases in the middle. The CDR3 is made up of 16 amino acids. The germline V gene has CDR1 DFQATT and CDR2 SNEGSKA (reference sequence). CDR3 amino acids: CSAAEVEERYSHEQYF. The DNA of the CDR3 is TGCAGTGCTGCCGAGGTGGAGGAACGATATTCCCACGAGCAGTACTTC.

The CDR3 sequence is CSAGGIYNYGYTF. The CDR3 bases are TGCAGTGCGGGAGGCATTTACAACTATGGCTACACCTTC. This sequence joins TRBV20-1 and TRBJ1-2; D gene ambiguous. Trimming pared 6 bases from V and 2 bases from J, leaving 13 bases between. This CDR3 spans 13 amino acids. Per germline, CDR1 DFQATT and CDR2 SNEGSKA (reference sequence).

This clonotype has a count of ten or more. The genes are TRBV27 and TRBJ1-6; a possible D gene is TRBD1 (5 bases). Looked up from germline, CDR1 is MNHEY and CDR2 is SMNVEV (reference sequence). The V and J ends lost 6 bases and 8 bases respectively, with 17 bases between them. CDR3 length: 15 amino acids. The DNA for the CDR3 is TGTGCCAGCAGGACGCCGCAGGGTACCGATTCACCCCTCCACTTT. Its translation: CASRTPQGTDSPLHF.

This clonotype was recorded at least ten times. V gene TRBV6-1 combines with J gene TRBJ2-7; 7 bases are a match to TRBD1. V dropped 8 bases and J dropped 3; count of bases not matched to a gene: 7. The V gene's germline CDR1 is MNHNS and CDR2 SASEGT. The CDR3 loop spans 13 amino acids. CDR3 sequence (DNA): TGTGCCAGCGGACCGGGACAGCACTACGAGCAGTACTTC. Its protein is CASGPGQHYEQYF.

This clonotype came up a few times. V usage is TRBV7-9 and J usage is TRBJ1-2, with 8 bases that match TRBD1. Losses at the gene ends were 10 bases for V and 8 bases for J; bases not matched to a gene: 9. The CDR3 has 12 residues. Germline V gene lookup returns CDR1 SEHNR and CDR2 FQNEAQ (reference sequence). CDR3 protein: CATLQGERGYTF. DNA of the CDR3: TGTGCCACCCTACAGGGGGAACGCGGCTACACCTTC. The whole variable domain, remainder taken from reference TRBV7-9 and TRBJ1-2, is DTGVSQNPRHKITKRGQNVTFRCDPISEHNRLYWYRQTLGQGPEFLTYFQNEAQLEKSRLLSDRFSAERPKGSFSTLEIQRTEQGDSAMYLCATLQGERGYTFGSGTRLTVV.

The V and J genes are TRBV7-9 and TRBJ1-4; D ambiguous. The length of the CDR3 is 15 residues. The V and J ends lost 2 bases and 0 bases respectively, with 7 bases between them. Germline V gives CDR1 SEHNR, CDR2 FQNEAQ (reference sequence). The CDR3 protein is CASSLSLATNEKLFF. The CDR3 coding sequence is TGTGCCAGCAGCTTATCACTTGCAACTAATGAAAAACTGTTTTTT.

This clonotype was counted between two and nine times. This chain uses TRBV10-3 with TRBJ2-1; 7 bases fit TRBD1. The J call is in doubt because the DNA end fits TRBJ2-5 better. CDR3 length equals 16 residues. Per germline, CDR1 ENHRY and CDR2 SYGVKD. In DNA form, the CDR3 reads TGTGCCATCAGTGGATCATCAGGGGGATCACAAGAGACCCAGTACTTC. It specifies CAISGSSGGSQETQYF.

This chain links TRBV7-3 with TRBJ1-5; tentative D call: TRBD1 (6 bases). Deletions cut 2 bases from V and 5 bases from J, with 25 bases between. This CDR3 is built from 19 residues. The germline V gene has CDR1 SGHTA and CDR2 FQGTGA. In DNA, the CDR3 is TGTGCCAGCAGCTTAGTCGTAGCGATGTGGGGGGCGCCCGATCAGCCCCAGCATTTT. Amino acids: CASSLVVAMWGAPDQPQHF. Full variable domain (missing parts from reference TRBV7-3 and TRBJ1-5): GAGVSQTPSNKVTEKGKYVELRCDPISGHTALYWYRQSLGQGPEFLIYFQGTGAADDSGLPNDRFFAVRPEGSVSTLKIQRTERGDSAVYLCASSLVVAMWGAPDQPQHFGDGTRLSIL.

The sample holds many counts of this clonotype. The chain uses TRBV6-1 and TRBJ1-1; possible D gene TRBD1, 5 bases. Trimming pared 7 bases from V and 1 base from J, leaving 16 bases between. The CDR3 length is 15 residues. CDR1 and CDR2 (germline): MNHNS, SASEGT. CDR3 protein: CASTRLLGTNTEAFF. The CDR3 DNA is TGTGCCAGCACTAGACTGCTTGGGACGAACACTGAAGCTTTCTTT.

The chain has TRBV5-6 and TRBJ2-4; 7 nucleotides match TRBD1. Germline lookup yields CDR1 SGHDT and CDR2 YYEEEE. Trimming took 6 bases from V and 14 from J; bases not matched to a gene: 11. The CDR3 has 12 amino acids. CDR3 loop: CASNRDSPTEYF. The CDR3 DNA reads TGTGCCAGCAACCGGGACAGTCCAACGGAGTACTTC.